This entry lists 30 T cell receptor beta chains sequenced from one sample in a study of blood T cell repertoires in COVID-19. The data were produced by immunoSEQ multiplex PCR, yet TCRdb's version contains in-frame clones alone and is incomplete. This table holds roughly 120,000 clones, 80% found once. Specimen: peripheral blood. All receptors derive from a man aged 65 to 79 with acute or convalescent COVID-19.

This chain links TRBV20-1 with TRBJ1-1; D is uncertain. V was pared by 3 bases and J by 0 bases, with 8 bases between. This CDR3 is 13 amino acids long. Germline assignment: CDR1 DFQATT and CDR2 SNEGSKA (reference sequence). DNA of the CDR3: TGCAGTGCTAGTCCCCACATGAACACTGAAGCTTTCTTT. This encodes CSASPHMNTEAFF.

The rearrangement uses TRBV18 and TRBJ1-2, with D maybe TRBD1 (6 bases). V lost 2 bases, J lost 1 base, and 20 bases lay in between. Germline assignment: CDR1 KGHSH and CDR2 LQKENI. The CDR3 runs 18 residues. CDR3 in amino acids: CASSPTVQGQGLNYGYTF. The CDR3 DNA reads as TGTGCCAGCTCACCAACGGTCCAGGGGCAAGGCCTTAACTATGGCTACACCTTC.

This chain joins TRBV5-1 and TRBJ2-5; TRBD2 matches 13 bases. CDR3 length equals 16 residues. The trim removed 4 bases at V and 4 bases at J, leaving 7 bases unmatched. CDR1 and CDR2 (germline): SGHRS, YFSETQ. CDR3 sequence (DNA): TGCGCCAGCAGCATAACTAGCGGGGGGGCCGGAGAGACCCAGTACTTC. Protein product: CASSITSGGAGETQYF. Complete variable domain (other parts from reference TRBV5-1 and TRBJ2-5): KAGVTQTPRYLIKTRGQQVTLSCSPISGHRSVSWYQQTPGQGLQFLFEYFSETQRNKGNFPGRFSGRQFSNSRSEMNVSTLELGDSALYLCASSITSGGAGETQYFGPGTRLLVL.

The chain joins TRBV28 to TRBJ2-7, with a possible D match to TRBD2 (6 bases). This CDR3 has 14 amino acids. CDR1 and CDR2 from the germline V gene are MDHEN and SYDVKM. Trimming took off 5 bases at V and 8 bases at J, with 19 bases between the two ends. The CDR3 loop is CASSSSAGSYKQYF. The CDR3 DNA reads TGTGCCAGCAGTAGCTCTGCGGGGTCTTATAAGCAGTACTTC.

V and J are TRBV3-1 (or the pseudogene TRBV3-2) and TRBJ2-5, with a possible D match to TRBD2 (5 bases). This CDR3 comprises 14 residues. Trimming removed 5 bases at V and 3 bases at J, with 13 bases between. Germline assignment: CDR1 LGHDT and CDR2 YNNKEL (reference sequence). The CDR3 sequence is CASSERTYKETQYF. The CDR3 nucleotides read TGTGCCAGCAGCGAGAGGACTTACAAAGAGACCCAGTACTTC.

V is TRBV15 and J is TRBJ1-6; D may be TRBD1 (6 bases). The CDR3 covers 15 residues. V gave up 3 bases and J gave up 7 bases, with 13 bases separating them. The germline V gene has CDR1 LNHNV and CDR2 YYDKDF (reference sequence). CDR3 in DNA: TGTGCCACCAGCAGCCAGACAGGCACGAATTCACCCCTCCACTTT. Translated: CATSSQTGTNSPLHF.

The chain carries TRBV25-1 and TRBJ2-3; 8 positions agree with TRBD2. CDR3 length equals 16 residues. Germline loops: CDR1 MGHDK, CDR2 SYGVNS. After removal of 3 bases from V and 2 bases from J, the junction contained 7 bases not matched to a gene. This chain's CDR3 is CASSEGLGGTTDTQYF. The CDR3 DNA reads as TGTGCCAGCAGTGAGGGACTAGGAGGGACCACAGATACGCAGTATTTT.

The chain carries TRBV6-5 and TRBJ2-2; 9 nucleotides align to TRBD1. This CDR3 has 14 residues. Germline trimming cut 10 bases from V and 3 bases from J; bases unmatched to any gene: 6. CDR1 MNHEY and CDR2 SVGAGI come from the germline V gene. CDR3 sequence: CATQWDRDTGELFF. CDR3 nucleotide sequence: TGTGCCACCCAGTGGGACAGGGACACCGGGGAGCTGTTTTTT.

The chain employs TRBV5-1 and TRBJ2-5; 8 positions agree with TRBD2. V gave up 3 bases and J gave up 2 bases; unmatched junction bases: 6. The CDR3 runs 15 residues. Germline V lookup: CDR1 SGHRS, CDR2 YFSETQ. The DNA for the CDR3 is TGCGCCAGCAGCTCCATAGCGGGGCCTCAAGAGACCCAGTACTTC. Residues: CASSSIAGPQETQYF.

The chain carries TRBV28 and TRBJ1-2; 9 positions match TRBD1. Germline V gene lookup returns CDR1 MDHEN and CDR2 SYDVKM. The CDR3 spans 13 residues. V was pared by 6 bases and J by 6 bases, with 5 bases of the junction left unmatched. CDR3: CASRGDRVHGYTF. CDR3 DNA: TGTGCCAGCAGAGGGGACAGGGTCCATGGCTACACCTTC.

The V gene is TRBV29-1, the J gene TRBJ2-1; TRBD1 matches at 11 bases. The CDR3 covers 15 residues. With 4 bases clipped from V and 12 bases from J, the junction kept 14 bases outside the gene matches. Germline CDR1 is SQVTM and CDR2 is ANQGSEA. In DNA form, the CDR3 reads TGCAGCGTTGTCACCGGACAGGGGGCTTTCTTCGGGCAGTTCTTC. This encodes CSVVTGQGAFFGQFF.

The V gene is TRBV30, the J gene TRBJ1-1; D might be TRBD1 (5 bases). The germline gives CDR1 GTSNPN, CDR2 SVGIG (reference sequence). The CDR3 is 13 residues long. The V end was cut by 5 bases, the J end by 0 bases, with 10 bases between. CDR3 sequence: CAWGGGMNTEAFF. The CDR3 DNA sequence: TGTGCCTGGGGTGGGGGGATGAACACTGAAGCTTTCTTT.

J is TRBJ1-3 and V is TRBV19; D is possibly TRBD1 (5 bases). This CDR3 is 15 amino acids long. Trimming cost V 6 bases and J 0 bases, with 12 bases left between them. Germline lookup yields CDR1 LNHDA and CDR2 SQIVND (reference sequence). The CDR3: CASSETGASGNTIYF. CDR3 nucleotides: TGTGCCAGTAGCGAAACAGGAGCCTCTGGAAACACCATATATTTT.

The chain couples TRBV5-1 to TRBJ2-3, with D tentatively TRBD1 (6 bases). Looked up from germline, CDR1 is SGHRS and CDR2 is YFSETQ. The CDR3 consists of 13 residues. The ends were cut back, 5 bases at V and 7 bases at J, with 14 bases in the middle. Written as DNA, the CDR3 is TGCGCCAGCAGGACGGCAGGGGCATATACGCAGTATTTT. Translation: CASRTAGAYTQYF.

The chain has TRBV28 and TRBJ1-5; 7 bases agree with TRBD1. The CDR3 consists of 13 residues. Germline V gene sequence: CDR1 MDHEN, CDR2 SYDVKM. The V segment lost 6 bases and the J segment 6 bases; nucleotides outside the gene matches: 5. Written as DNA, the CDR3 is TGTGCCAGCAGACGACAGGGTAGTCAGCCCCAGCATTTT. Protein sequence: CASRRQGSQPQHF.

The chain carries TRBV16 and TRBJ1-3; TRBD1 aligns across 7 bases. This CDR3 has 16 amino acids. V lost 4 bases to trimming and J lost 2 bases; unmatched junction nucleotides: 8. Germline CDR1 reads KGHSY; CDR2 reads FQNENV. CDR3 region: CASSPYGDSPGNTIYF. CDR3 bases: TGTGCCAGCAGCCCCTATGGGGACAGCCCTGGAAACACCATATATTTT.

The chain has TRBV3-1 (or the pseudogene TRBV3-2) and TRBJ2-5, with 9 bases fitting TRBD1. V trimming: 1 base; J trimming: 5 bases; junction bases outside the gene matches: 5. Germline values: CDR1 LGHDT, CDR2 YNNKEL (reference sequence). The CDR3 is 15 residues long. Here the CDR3 DNA reads TGTGCCAGCAGCCAAGCCGGGACAGGGTTTGAGACCCAGTACTTC. Its translation: CASSQAGTGFETQYF.

The V and J genes are TRBV19 and TRBJ1-5; 7 bases map to TRBD1. Losses at the gene ends were 4 bases for V and 4 bases for J; bases not matched to a gene: 7. Germline V lookup: CDR1 LNHDA, CDR2 SQIVND (reference sequence). This CDR3 is 15 amino acids long. In DNA, the CDR3 is TGTGCCAGTAGTACTCGGACAGGTGCGAATCAGCCCCAGCATTTT. This sequence encodes CASSTRTGANQPQHF.

This chain links TRBV6-5 with TRBJ1-2, with D perhaps matching TRBD1 (6 bases). The CDR3 is made up of 14 amino acids. The germline V gene encodes CDR1 MNHEY and CDR2 SVGAGI. V shed 0 bases and J shed 2 bases, with 7 bases lying between them. The CDR3 here is CASSYSRGNYGYTF. Written as DNA, the CDR3 is TGTGCCAGCAGTTACTCGAGGGGGAACTATGGCTACACCTTC.

The count of this clone is one. The chain combines TRBV27 with TRBJ1-2; 9 bases agree with TRBD1. The CDR3 runs to 15 residues. The V segment lost 6 bases and the J segment 5 bases; nucleotides outside the gene matches: 10. Germline CDR1 MNHEY, CDR2 SMNVEV (reference sequence). CDR3 amino acids: CASSPRGGTGYGYTF. In DNA form, the CDR3 reads TGTGCCAGCAGCCCACGGGGGGGGACAGGGTATGGCTACACCTTC.

V usage is TRBV6-5 and J usage is TRBJ2-6, with D perhaps TRBD2 (5 bases). Germline CDR1 is MNHEY and CDR2 is SVGAGI. Trimming shortened V by 5 bases and J by 0 bases, and 8 bases separated the two germline ends. The CDR3 has 15 residues. As DNA, the CDR3 is TGTGCCAGCAGTCGACTACTCTCTGGGGCCAACGTCCTGACTTTC. This encodes CASSRLLSGANVLTF.

The chain couples TRBV2 to TRBJ1-1; a weak D match, TRBD1 (6 bases). CDR3 length: 14 amino acids. In germline, CDR1 is SNHLY, CDR2 FYNNEI. The V and J ends lost 5 bases and 11 bases respectively, with 21 bases between them. The CDR3 DNA sequence: TGTGCCAGCAGTCCCACCTCAGGGGCCAGAGCGGCTTTCTTT. Translation gives CASSPTSGARAAFF.

This clone appeared a few times. V gene TRBV29-1 combines with J gene TRBJ2-1, with D maybe TRBD2 (6 bases). Trimming shortened V by 5 bases and J by 6 bases, and 20 bases separated the two germline ends. Germline V gene data show CDR1 as SQVTM and CDR2 as ANQGSEA. The CDR3 runs to 15 residues. The CDR3, as DNA: TGCAGCGTTCGCCAGCACCGGGACTCGTCCAATGAGCAGTTCTTC. This gives the protein CSVRQHRDSSNEQFF.

This chain's CDR3 is CASSFGNGGDTQYF. DNA for the CDR3: TGCGCCAGCAGCTTCGGGAACGGGGGAGATACGCAGTATTTT. The rearrangement links TRBV5-1 to TRBJ2-3, with D maybe TRBD2 (6 bases). Trimming took 2 bases from V and 5 from J, leaving 12 bases between them. The CDR3 consists of 14 residues. Germline-derived CDR1 and CDR2 are SGHRS and YFSETQ.

J is TRBJ1-4 and V is TRBV19, with 9 positions matching TRBD1. In germline, CDR1 is LNHDA, CDR2 SQIVND (reference sequence). V shed 9 bases and J 7 bases; nucleotides not matched to a gene: 6. There are 13 residues in the CDR3. CDR3 nucleotide sequence: TGTGCCAGCCACCGACAGGGGGGTGAAAAACTGTTTTTT. Protein sequence: CASHRQGGEKLFF. Full variable domain (remainder filled in from reference TRBV19 and TRBJ1-4): DGGITQSPKYLFRKEGQNVTLSCEQNLNHDAMYWYRQDPGQGLRLIYYSQIVNDFQKGDIAEGYSVSREKKESFPLTVTSAQKNPTAFYLCASHRQGGEKLFFGSGTQLSVL.

The chain employs TRBV29-1 and TRBJ1-2; D may be TRBD1 (5 bases). Germline CDR1 reads SQVTM; CDR2 reads ANQGSEA. V gave up 3 bases and J gave up 3 bases, with 11 bases separating them. This CDR3 spans 13 amino acids. Here the CDR3 DNA reads TGCAGCGTTGACCTTCAGGGTGACTATGGCTACACCTTC. Its translation: CSVDLQGDYGYTF. Filled out from reference TRBV29-1 and TRBJ1-2, the complete variable domain reads SAVISQKPSRDICQRGTSLTIQCQVDSQVTMMFWYRQQPGQSLTLIATANQGSEATYESGFVIDKFPISRPNLTFSTLTVSNMSPEDSSIYLCSVDLQGDYGYTFGSGTRLTVV.

This clone was found once. The chain joins TRBV28 to TRBJ1-1, with TRBD1 matching 8 bases. The germline CDR1 and CDR2 sequences are MDHEN and SYDVKM. The CDR3 runs to 13 residues. J gave up 8 bases and V 3 bases, and 5 bases lay outside the gene matches. CDR3 coding DNA: TGTGCCAGCAGTTTCGAGGACAGGGCCGAAGCTTTCTTT. Encoded protein: CASSFEDRAEAFF. Full variable domain (outside the CDR3, taken from reference TRBV28 and TRBJ1-1): DVKVTQSSRYLVKRTGEKVFLECVQDMDHENMFWYRQDPGLGLRLIYFSYDVKMKEKGDIPEGYSVSREKKERFSLILESASTNQTSMYLCASSFEDRAEAFFGQGTRLTVV.

This chain links TRBV5-1 with TRBJ2-3; 7 positions agree with TRBD1. The CDR3 length is 16 residues. V lost 4 bases, J lost 4 bases, and 12 bases stayed unmatched. Germline assignment: CDR1 SGHRS and CDR2 YFSETQ. CDR3 residues: CASSLRQGAPADTQYF. The CDR3 nucleotides are TGCGCCAGCAGCCTTAGACAGGGCGCCCCGGCAGATACGCAGTATTTT.

This clone was seen a few times. The V call is TRBV21-1, the J call TRBJ1-2; TRBD1, as called in the table, went unchecked against the DNA. TRBV21-1 is a pseudogene. This CDR3 has 16 residues. In nucleotides, the CDR3 is TGTGCCAGCAGCACAACCTCTCCCGGACAAGTCTATGGCTACACCTTC. Protein: CASSTTSPGQVYGYTF.

The J gene is TRBJ1-5, the V gene TRBV24-1; D is possibly TRBD1 (6 bases). The CDR3 is made up of 14 amino acids. V was shortened by 4 bases and J by 7 bases, with 13 bases between the two germline ends. Germline V gene data show CDR1 as KGHDR and CDR2 as SFDVKD. The CDR3 here is CATSDETGSQPQHF. The CDR3 DNA sequence: TGTGCCACCAGTGACGAGACAGGATCCCAGCCCCAGCATTTT.